This is a list of T cell receptor beta chains from one sample in a study of T cell responses to AZD1222 COVID-19 vaccine. Some clones are missing from TCRdb's copy, which holds only in-frame ones; the method was immunoSEQ multiplex PCR. The data hold roughly 150,000 clones, with roughly nine tenths observed a single time. The specimen comprised peripheral blood, sampled 28 days after the second AZD1222 dose. The receptors shown here come from an adult who received the AZD1222 COVID-19 vaccine. Each CDR3 is given with its conserved first and last residue. Fields, in order: CDR3 protein, clone size, V gene. Where a row states a size, it is once, few, many or the class of an expanded clone; other rows omit it.

CASSLEGQGAPPNEKLFF	.	TRBV11-2
CASSYRTSFRTDTQYF	.	TRBV7-9
CSVADSPEAFF	.	TRBV29-1
CASSLIFPGLAGDEQFF	.	TRBV7-2
CASSYSPSIKQPQHF	.	TRBV6-5
CASSPRSGRADEQFF	.	TRBV7-7
CASSTAGPNTEAFF	.	TRBV19
CASSVAGANEHTIYF	.	TRBV9
CASSEGAGATYEQYF	.	TRBV2
CASSYGAETQYF	once	TRBV6-2/TRBV6-3
CASSLYGSTYEQYF	.	TRBV27
CASSAHRGTNYGYTF	.	TRBV9
CASSVKWADTEAFF	.	TRBV9
CASSAGQPNSPLHF	.	TRBV9
CASSQEQGEAFF	.	TRBV23-1
CASSWVDYGYTF	.	TRBV12-3/TRBV12-4
CASSEQGAWTEAFF	.	TRBV2
CASSVGGRSQLGTDTQYF	.	TRBV9
CASQWSGTALSGANVLTF	.	TRBV19
CASSLVEDTEAFF	.	TRBV27
CASSSAAGDTDTQYF	once	TRBV5-4
CASSAGQGTTYEQYF	.	TRBV19
CASSLVTTDTQYF	.	TRBV12-3/TRBV12-4
CASSVSLGQPQHF	.	TRBV2
CASVTGRFNTGELFF	.	TRBV2
CASSHKVSQPQHF	once	TRBV3-1/TRBV3-2
CASSLLAGVRGEQYF	.	TRBV4-1
CATWDRGHNEQFF	.	TRBV10-3